This TCR beta chain was profiled in a study of low-dose radiotherapy and immunotherapy resistance in tumors. Time point meaning: before trial treatment. TRAV- and TRBV-specific primers, spanning alpha and beta chains, primed first-strand cDNA. Amplification of TCRs used a constant-region primer and V-primer adapter for 20 PCR cycles. TCRdb re-called the reads with MiXCR, one entry per CDR3 protein. Of tens of thousands of distinct CDR3 sequences listed, about a third are singletons. This CDR3 is 12 amino acids long. Deletions cut 6 bases from V and 7 bases from J, with 13 bases between. Looked up from germline, CDR1 is SQVTM and CDR2 is ANQGSEA.

This material consisted of PBMCs, taken before treatment. The chain is built from TRBV29-1 and TRBJ2-1; D is undetermined. The sequence derives from a female donor with ovarian cancer. As DNA, the CDR3 is TGCAGCGTCCGAGAGGAGATTAATGAGCAGTTCTTC. Translating it yields CSVREEINEQFF.